This T cell receptor (beta chain) emerged from a study of T cell clones after liver transplantation. Study conclusions and caveats: These preliminary findings come from unstandardized post-transplant sampling times.

Proliferating CFSE-low MLR cells were sequenced to define alloreactive TCRbeta sequences. Germline V gene data show CDR1 as KGHSH and CDR2 as LQKENI. The CDR3 length is 16 residues. Sequencing used immunoSEQ multiplex PCR; TCRdb keeps in-frame clones, though not all of them. The sample table includes 40 to 55 clones. In regard to this clone: What it binds is not known. The junction does not match germline at one end; this may be a read error.

V gene TRBV18 combines with J gene TRBJ1-5; D is possibly TRBD1 (6 bases). Specimen: CD8+ T cells from cultured PBMCs. The TCR comes from a human patient who received a liver transplant. Some T cells may be supplied by the graft donor. CDR3 DNA: TGTACCAGCTCACCATGGAACAGGGACCCCAATCAGCCCCAGCATTTT. Encoded protein: CTSSPWNRDPNQPQHF.